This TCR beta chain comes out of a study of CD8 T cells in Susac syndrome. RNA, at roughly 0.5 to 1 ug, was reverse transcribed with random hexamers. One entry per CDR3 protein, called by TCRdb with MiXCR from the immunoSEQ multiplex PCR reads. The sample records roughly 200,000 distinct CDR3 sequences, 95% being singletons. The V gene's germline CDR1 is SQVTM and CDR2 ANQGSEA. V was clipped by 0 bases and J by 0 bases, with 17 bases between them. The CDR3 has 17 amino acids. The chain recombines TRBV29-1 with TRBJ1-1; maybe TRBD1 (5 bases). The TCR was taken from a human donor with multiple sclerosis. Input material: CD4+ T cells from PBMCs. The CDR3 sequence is CSVEDLSVWGVNTEAFF. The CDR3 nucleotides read TGCAGCGTTGAAGATCTGTCTGTGTGGGGGGTGAACACTGAAGCTTTCTTT.